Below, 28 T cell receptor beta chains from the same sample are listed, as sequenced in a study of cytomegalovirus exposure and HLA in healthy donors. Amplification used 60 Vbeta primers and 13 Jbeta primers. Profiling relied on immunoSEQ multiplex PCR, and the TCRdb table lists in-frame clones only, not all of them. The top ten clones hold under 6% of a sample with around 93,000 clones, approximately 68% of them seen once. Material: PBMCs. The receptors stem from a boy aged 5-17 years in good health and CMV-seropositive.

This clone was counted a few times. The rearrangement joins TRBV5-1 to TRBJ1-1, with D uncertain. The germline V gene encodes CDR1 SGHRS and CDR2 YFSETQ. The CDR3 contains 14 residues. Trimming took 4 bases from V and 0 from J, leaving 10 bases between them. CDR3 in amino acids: CASSPNTLNTEAFF. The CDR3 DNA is TGCGCCAGCAGCCCGAATACATTGAACACTGAAGCTTTCTTT.

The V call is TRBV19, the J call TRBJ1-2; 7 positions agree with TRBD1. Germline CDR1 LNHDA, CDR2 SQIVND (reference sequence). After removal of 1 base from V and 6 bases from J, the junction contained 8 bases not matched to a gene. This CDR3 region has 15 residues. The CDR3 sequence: CASSIAEGAAHGYTF. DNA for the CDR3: TGTGCCAGTAGTATAGCCGAGGGGGCAGCCCATGGCTACACCTTC.

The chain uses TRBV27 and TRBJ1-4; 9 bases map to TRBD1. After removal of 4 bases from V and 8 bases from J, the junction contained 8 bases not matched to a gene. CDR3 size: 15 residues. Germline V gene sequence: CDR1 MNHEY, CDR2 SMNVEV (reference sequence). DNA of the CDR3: TGTGCCAGCAGTTGGCGGACAGGGGAAGGCGAAAAACTGTTTTTT. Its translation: CASSWRTGEGEKLFF.

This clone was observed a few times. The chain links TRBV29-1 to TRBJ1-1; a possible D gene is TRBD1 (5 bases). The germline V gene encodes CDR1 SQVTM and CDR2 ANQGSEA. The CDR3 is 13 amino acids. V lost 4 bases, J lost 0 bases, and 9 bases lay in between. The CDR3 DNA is TGCAGCGTTGGACAGACCTTGAACACTGAAGCTTTCTTT. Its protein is CSVGQTLNTEAFF.

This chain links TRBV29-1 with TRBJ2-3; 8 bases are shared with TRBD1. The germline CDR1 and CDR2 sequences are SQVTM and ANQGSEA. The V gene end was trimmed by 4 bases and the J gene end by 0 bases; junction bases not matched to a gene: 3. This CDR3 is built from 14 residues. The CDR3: CSVARQGSTDTQYF. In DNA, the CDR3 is TGCAGCGTTGCCCGACAGGGGAGCACAGATACGCAGTATTTT.

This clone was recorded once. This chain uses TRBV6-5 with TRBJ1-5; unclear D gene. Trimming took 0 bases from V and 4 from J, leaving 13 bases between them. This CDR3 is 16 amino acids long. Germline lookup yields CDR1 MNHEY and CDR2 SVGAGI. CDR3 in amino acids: CASSYSSIPENQPQHF. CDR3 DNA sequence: TGTGCCAGCAGTTACTCTTCGATCCCCGAGAATCAGCCCCAGCATTTT.

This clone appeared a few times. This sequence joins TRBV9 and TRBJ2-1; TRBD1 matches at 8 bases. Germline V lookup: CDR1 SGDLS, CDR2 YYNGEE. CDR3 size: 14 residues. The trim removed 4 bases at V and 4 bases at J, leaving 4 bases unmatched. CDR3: CASSRDRRYNEQFF. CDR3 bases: TGTGCCAGCAGCAGGGACAGGCGGTACAATGAGCAGTTCTTC.

The CDR3 sequence is CASSRTVAGGNEQFF. The CDR3 DNA reads TGTGCCAGCAGCCGGACCGTAGCGGGGGGCAATGAGCAGTTCTTC. This sequence joins TRBV7-8 and TRBJ2-1; 10 bases align to TRBD2. The junction had 7 bases not matched to a gene; V was cut back by 5 bases and J by 6 bases. The CDR3 extends over 15 amino acids. Germline CDR1 and CDR2: SGHVS and FQNEAQ.

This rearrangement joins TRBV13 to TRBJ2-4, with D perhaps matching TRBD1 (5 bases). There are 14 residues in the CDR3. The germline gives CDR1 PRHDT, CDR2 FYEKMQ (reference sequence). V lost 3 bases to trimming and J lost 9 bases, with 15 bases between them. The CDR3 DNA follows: TGTGCCAGCAGCTTGCAGGGCTTGTTTGGCATTCAGTACTTC. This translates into CASSLQGLFGIQYF.

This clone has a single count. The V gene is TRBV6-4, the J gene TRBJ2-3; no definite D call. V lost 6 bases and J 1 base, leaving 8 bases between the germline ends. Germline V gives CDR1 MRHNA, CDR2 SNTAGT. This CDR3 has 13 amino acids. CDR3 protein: CASRLTGTDTQYF. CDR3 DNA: TGTGCCAGCAGGCTAACCGGCACAGATACGCAGTATTTT.

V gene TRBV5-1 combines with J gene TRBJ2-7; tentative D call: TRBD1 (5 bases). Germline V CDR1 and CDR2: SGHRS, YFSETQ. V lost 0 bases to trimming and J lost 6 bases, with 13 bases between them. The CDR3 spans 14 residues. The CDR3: CASSLVGNQGEQYF. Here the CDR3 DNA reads TGCGCCAGCAGCTTGGTTGGGAACCAGGGCGAGCAGTACTTC. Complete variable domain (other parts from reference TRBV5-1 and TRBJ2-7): KAGVTQTPRYLIKTRGQQVTLSCSPISGHRSVSWYQQTPGQGLQFLFEYFSETQRNKGNFPGRFSGRQFSNSRSEMNVSTLELGDSALYLCASSLVGNQGEQYFGPGTRLTVT.

The CDR3 reads CASSTQSGADTQYF. CDR3 coding DNA: TGTGCCAGCAGCACCCAGTCGGGGGCAGATACGCAGTATTTT. J is TRBJ2-3 and V is TRBV9, with D maybe TRBD2 (6 bases). V was pared by 4 bases and J by 4 bases, with 13 bases between. Germline lookup yields CDR1 SGDLS and CDR2 YYNGEE. The CDR3 is 14 amino acids.

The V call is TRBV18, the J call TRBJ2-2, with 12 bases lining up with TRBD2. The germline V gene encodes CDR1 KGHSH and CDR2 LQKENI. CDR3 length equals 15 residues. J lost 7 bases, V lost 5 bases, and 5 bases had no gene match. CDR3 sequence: CASSTSGRNGGELFF. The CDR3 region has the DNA TGTGCCAGCTCAACTAGCGGGAGGAATGGCGGGGAGCTGTTTTTT.

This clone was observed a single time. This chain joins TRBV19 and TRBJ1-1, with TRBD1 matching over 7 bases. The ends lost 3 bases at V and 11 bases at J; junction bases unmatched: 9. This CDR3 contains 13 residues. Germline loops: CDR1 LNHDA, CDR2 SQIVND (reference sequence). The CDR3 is CASSIGTGVWAFF. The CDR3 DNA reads TGTGCCAGTAGTATCGGAACAGGGGTATGGGCTTTCTTT. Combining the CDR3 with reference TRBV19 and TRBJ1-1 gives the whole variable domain DGGITQSPKYLFRKEGQNVTLSCEQNLNHDAMYWYRQDPGQGLRLIYYSQIVNDFQKGDIAEGYSVSREKKESFPLTVTSAQKNPTAFYLCASSIGTGVWAFFGQGTRLTVV.

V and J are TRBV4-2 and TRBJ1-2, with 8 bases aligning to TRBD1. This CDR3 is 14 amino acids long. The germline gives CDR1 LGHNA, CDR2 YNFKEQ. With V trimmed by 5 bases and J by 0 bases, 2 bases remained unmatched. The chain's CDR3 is CASSLDRANYGYTF. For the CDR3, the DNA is TGTGCCAGCAGCTTGGACAGGGCTAACTATGGCTACACCTTC.

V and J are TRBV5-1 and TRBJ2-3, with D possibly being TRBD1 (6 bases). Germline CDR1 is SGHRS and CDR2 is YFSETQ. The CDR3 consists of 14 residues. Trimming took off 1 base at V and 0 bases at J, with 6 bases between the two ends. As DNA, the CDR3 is TGCGCCAGCAGCTTGACAGGGAGCACAGATACGCAGTATTTT. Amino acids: CASSLTGSTDTQYF.

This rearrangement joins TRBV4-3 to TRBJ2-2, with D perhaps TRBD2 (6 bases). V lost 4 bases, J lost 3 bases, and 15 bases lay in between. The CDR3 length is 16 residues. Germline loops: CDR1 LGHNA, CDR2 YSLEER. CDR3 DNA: TGCGCCAGCAGCCCCAACGGGGGAGTGGACACCGGGGAGCTGTTTTTT. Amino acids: CASSPNGGVDTGELFF.

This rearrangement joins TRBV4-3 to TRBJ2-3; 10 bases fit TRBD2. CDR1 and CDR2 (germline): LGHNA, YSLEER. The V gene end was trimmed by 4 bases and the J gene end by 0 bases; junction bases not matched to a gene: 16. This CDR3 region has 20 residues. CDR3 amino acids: CASSPRRSLAGASSTDTQYF. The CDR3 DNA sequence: TGCGCCAGCAGCCCCCGCCGGTCCCTAGCGGGAGCGTCAAGCACAGATACGCAGTATTTT.

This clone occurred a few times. The CDR3 region has the DNA TGTGCCTGGAGTGTGGGGGGGCGCGAGTCACCCCTCCACTTT. Its translation: CAWSVGGRESPLHF. The gene calls are TRBV30 and TRBJ1-6; D perhaps matches TRBD1 (6 bases). Germline CDR1 GTSNPN, CDR2 SVGIG (reference sequence). V lost 0 bases and J 10 bases, leaving 13 bases between the germline ends. This CDR3 region has 14 residues. The entire variable domain, with the rest obtained from reference TRBV30 and TRBJ1-6, is as follows: SQTIHQWPATLVQPVGSPLSLECTVEGTSNPNLYWYRQAAGRGLQLLFYSVGIGQISSEVPQNLSASRPQDRQFILSSKKLLLSDSGFYLCAWSVGGRESPLHFGNGTRLTVT.

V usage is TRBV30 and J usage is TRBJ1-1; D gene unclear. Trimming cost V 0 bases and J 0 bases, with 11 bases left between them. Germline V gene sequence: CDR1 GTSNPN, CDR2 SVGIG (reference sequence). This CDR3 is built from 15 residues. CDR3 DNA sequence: TGTGCCTGGAGTGTACTGCCAGGTATGAACACTGAAGCTTTCTTT. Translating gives CAWSVLPGMNTEAFF.

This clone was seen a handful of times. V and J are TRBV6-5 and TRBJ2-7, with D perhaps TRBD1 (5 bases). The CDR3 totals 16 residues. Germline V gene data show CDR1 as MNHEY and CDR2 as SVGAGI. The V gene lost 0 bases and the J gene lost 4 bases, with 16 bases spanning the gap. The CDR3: CASSYSIGHLGYEQYF. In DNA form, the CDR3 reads TGTGCCAGCAGTTACTCGATCGGACACCTGGGATACGAGCAGTACTTC.

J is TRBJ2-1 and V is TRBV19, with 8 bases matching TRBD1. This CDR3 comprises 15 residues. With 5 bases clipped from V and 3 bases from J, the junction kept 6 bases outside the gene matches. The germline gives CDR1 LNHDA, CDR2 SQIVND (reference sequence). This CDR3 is CASSPRTGFYNEQFF. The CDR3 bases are TGTGCCAGTAGTCCCCGGACAGGGTTCTACAATGAGCAGTTCTTC.

CDR3: CASSLDGQANQPQHF. Written as DNA, the CDR3 is TGTGCCAGCAGCTTAGATGGGCAGGCTAATCAGCCCCAGCATTTT. V is TRBV11-2 and J is TRBJ1-5; D ambiguous. V lost 0 bases and J 4 bases, leaving 10 bases between the germline ends. The CDR3 is made up of 15 amino acids. Germline CDR1 SGHAT, CDR2 FQNNGV.

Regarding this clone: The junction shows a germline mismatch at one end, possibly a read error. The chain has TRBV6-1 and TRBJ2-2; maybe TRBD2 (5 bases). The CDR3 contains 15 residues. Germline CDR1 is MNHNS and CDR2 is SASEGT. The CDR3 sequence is CASGEGRRNTGELFF. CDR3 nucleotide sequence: TGTGCCAGCGGTGAGGGCAGGCGGAACACCGGGGAGCTGTTTTTT.

CDR3 DNA sequence: TGTGCCAGCAAGCAAGGGGGGGGAACAGATACGCAGTATTTT. Translating gives CASKQGGGTDTQYF. The chain recombines TRBV27 with TRBJ2-3; D perhaps matches TRBD2 (7 bases). Trimming removed 7 bases from V and 3 bases from J, with 14 bases in between. The germline gives CDR1 MNHEY, CDR2 SMNVEV (reference sequence). The CDR3 consists of 14 residues.

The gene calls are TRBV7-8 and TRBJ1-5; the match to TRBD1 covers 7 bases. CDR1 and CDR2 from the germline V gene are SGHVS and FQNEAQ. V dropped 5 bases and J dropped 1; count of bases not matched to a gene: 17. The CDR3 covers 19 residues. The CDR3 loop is CASSPYRQGNGGSNQPQHF. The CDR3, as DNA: TGTGCCAGCAGCCCCTATCGACAGGGCAACGGGGGCAGCAATCAGCCCCAGCATTTT. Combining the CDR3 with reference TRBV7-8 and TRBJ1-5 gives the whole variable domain GAGVSQSPRYKVAKRGQDVALRCDPISGHVSLFWYQQALGQGPEFLTYFQNEAQLDKSGLPSDRFFAERPEGSVSTLKIQRTQQEDSAVYLCASSPYRQGNGGSNQPQHFGDGTRLSIL.

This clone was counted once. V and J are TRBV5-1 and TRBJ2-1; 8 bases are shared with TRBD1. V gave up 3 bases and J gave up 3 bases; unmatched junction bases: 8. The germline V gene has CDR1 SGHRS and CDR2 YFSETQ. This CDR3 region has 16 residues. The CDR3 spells CASSSLEGQGYNEQFF. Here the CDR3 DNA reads TGCGCCAGCAGCTCCCTGGAAGGACAGGGCTACAATGAGCAGTTCTTC.

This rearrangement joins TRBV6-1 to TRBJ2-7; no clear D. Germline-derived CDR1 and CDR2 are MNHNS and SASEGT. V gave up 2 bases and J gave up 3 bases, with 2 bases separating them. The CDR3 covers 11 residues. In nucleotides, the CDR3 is TGTGCCAGCAGTGAACTCTACGAGCAGTACTTC. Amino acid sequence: CASSELYEQYF.